This T cell receptor beta chain was profiled in a study of T cells after yellow fever vaccination. Looking at the study overall: With SMART-Seq v4 Ultra Low Input, the fractions containing low cell numbers were prepared.

Generation of TCR cDNA used 5'RACE template switching (which added a universal primer site and UMIs). TCRdb redid the calling of the 5' RACE reads with MiXCR, one entry per CDR3 protein. The sample lists about 94,000 distinct CDR3 sequences, about 8.8% occurring once. V was clipped by 1 base and J by 3 bases, with 7 bases between them. The CDR3 runs 15 residues. Per germline, CDR1 LGHNA and CDR2 YNFKEQ. This material consisted of CD8+ T cells not binding an NS4B(214-222) dextramer, sorted from PBMCs, taken around 14 days after the first yellow fever vaccination. The TCR comes from a young man who received the YFV17D yellow fever vaccine. The chain joins TRBV4-2 to TRBJ2-6, with unresolved D. The CDR3 sequence is CASSQVDNGANVLTF. The DNA for the CDR3 is TGTGCCAGCAGCCAAGTTGATAATGGGGCCAACGTCCTGACTTTC.